A single sample is the source of the 8 T cell receptor beta chains below, sequenced in a study of shared clonotypes between healthy human individuals. The assay was immunoSEQ multiplex PCR, and TCRdb's table has in-frame clones only and misses some. This table has 2.3 million or so clones, over 90% appearing once. Sequences were obtained from naive CD4+ T cells from PBMCs. Stated subset: CD45RA+ positively selected. These receptors were collected from a man between 18 and 35 years old in good health. Some clones in this sample may be carry-over from other donors' samples.

The J gene is TRBJ2-1, the V gene TRBV7-2; possibly TRBD2 for D (6 bases). CDR1 is SGHTA, CDR2 FQGNSA, per germline. The CDR3 extends over 15 amino acids. The germline V and J ends were trimmed by 3 bases and 6 bases, with 15 bases remaining between them. The CDR3 region has the DNA TGTGCCAGCAGCTTTGTCCGGGAGCAGGGCAATGAGCAGTTCTTC. Its protein product is CASSFVREQGNEQFF.

This chain links TRBV6-1 with TRBJ1-5, with TRBD1 as a possible D gene (6 bases). This CDR3 is 15 amino acids long. Trimming pared 0 bases from V and 7 bases from J, leaving 13 bases between. Per germline, CDR1 MNHNS and CDR2 SASEGT. The CDR3 loop reads CASSEAGGARQPQHF. The CDR3 nucleotides are TGTGCCAGCAGTGAAGCTGGGGGGGCCCGGCAGCCCCAGCATTTT.

The rearrangement joins TRBV7-2 to TRBJ2-3; D might be TRBD2 (5 bases). This CDR3 has 17 amino acids. Trimming removed 5 bases from V and 1 base from J, with 19 bases in between. Germline V gives CDR1 SGHTA, CDR2 FQGNSA. CDR3 amino acids: CASSLLDSPGGTDTQYF. The CDR3 nucleotides are TGTGCCAGCAGCCTGCTGGACTCCCCTGGGGGCACAGATACGCAGTATTTT.

Here the CDR3 reads CATSTPSGLAGGHTGELFF. The CDR3 nucleotides read TGTGCCACCAGTACACCCTCGGGACTAGCGGGAGGTCACACCGGGGAGCTGTTTTTT. The J gene is TRBJ2-2, the V gene TRBV15; 15 bases align to TRBD2. From germline, CDR1 is LNHNV and CDR2 YYDKDF (reference sequence). This CDR3 region has 19 residues. V shed 6 bases and J 3 bases; nucleotides not matched to a gene: 11.

The V call is TRBV7-6, the J call TRBJ2-3; unclear D gene. Germline V gene lookup returns CDR1 SGHVS and CDR2 FNYEAQ. The CDR3 is 16 amino acids. The ends were cut back, 5 bases at V and 0 bases at J, with 15 bases in the middle. This CDR3 is CASSPRTLRSTDTQYF. The CDR3 DNA reads TGTGCCAGCAGCCCCCGGACCCTCCGGAGCACAGATACGCAGTATTTT.

V and J are TRBV30 and TRBJ1-2; D is unclear. V lost 0 bases to trimming and J lost 8 bases, with 13 bases between them. The CDR3 is made up of 13 amino acids. The germline V gene has CDR1 GTSNPN and CDR2 SVGIG (reference sequence). The CDR3 sequence: CAWSVRWLGGYTF. The CDR3 nucleotides read TGTGCCTGGAGTGTACGGTGGTTGGGAGGCTACACCTTC.

Notes on this clone: The identical CDR3 is also encoded by other nucleotide sequences in the sample. The chain uses TRBV7-2 and TRBJ1-5, with TRBD1 as a possible D gene (5 bases). The germline gives CDR1 SGHTA, CDR2 FQGNSA. V shed 5 bases and J shed 0 bases, with 8 bases lying between them. This CDR3 comprises 14 residues. CDR3 in amino acids: CASSADSSNQPQHF. The CDR3 nucleotides are TGTGCCAGCAGCGCCGACAGTAGCAATCAGCCCCAGCATTTT.

This chain joins TRBV19 and TRBJ1-5, with 8 bases fitting TRBD1. The V segment lost 8 bases and the J segment 1 base; nucleotides outside the gene matches: 7. Germline V gives CDR1 LNHDA, CDR2 SQIVND (reference sequence). This CDR3 comprises 15 residues. The CDR3: CASGYRGGSNQPQHF. Here the CDR3 DNA reads TGTGCCAGTGGGTACAGGGGGGGAAGCAATCAGCCCCAGCATTTT.